This entry is about one T cell receptor (beta chain). Its antigen remains unknown. Libraries were prepared by immunoSEQ multiplex PCR; TCRdb keeps only in-frame clonotypes and omits some of them. This sample has some 160,000 clones; 85% to 95% occur once, and the top ten carry 0.9%. The data stem from a study of T cell responses to AZD1222 COVID-19 vaccine. V was trimmed by 4 bases and J by 9 bases, leaving 14 bases between them. The V gene's germline CDR1 is SGHDT and CDR2 YYEEEE. The CDR3 has 14 residues. Overall study findings and caveats: Within unmutated variant regions lay the reported targets of nearly half of spike-specific TCRs. The donor cohort was predominantly white British with a female majority, and clonal diversity may have been underestimated.

This receptor was taken from an adult in good health. Sequenced material: peripheral blood, taken on day 0 of AZD1222 vaccination. V and J are TRBV5-6 and TRBJ1-6; D is perhaps TRBD1 (6 bases). Here the CDR3 reads CASSQVTGISPLHF. In DNA form, the CDR3 reads TGTGCCAGCAGCCAAGTCACAGGGATTTCACCCCTCCACTTT.